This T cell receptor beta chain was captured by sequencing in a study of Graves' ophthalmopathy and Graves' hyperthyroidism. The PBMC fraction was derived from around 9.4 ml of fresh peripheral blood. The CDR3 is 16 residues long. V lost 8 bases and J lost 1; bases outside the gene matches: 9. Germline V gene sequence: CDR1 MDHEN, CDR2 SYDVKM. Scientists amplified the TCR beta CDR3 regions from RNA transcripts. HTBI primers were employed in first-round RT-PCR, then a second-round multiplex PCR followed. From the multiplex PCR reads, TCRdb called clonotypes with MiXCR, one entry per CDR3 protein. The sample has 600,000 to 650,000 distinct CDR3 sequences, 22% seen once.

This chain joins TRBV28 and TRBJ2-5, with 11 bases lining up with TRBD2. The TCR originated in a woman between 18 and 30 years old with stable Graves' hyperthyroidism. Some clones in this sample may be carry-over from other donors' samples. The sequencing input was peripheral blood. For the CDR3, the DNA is TGTGCCAGCCTTAATCCGGGACTAGCGGTCCAAGAGACCCAGTACTTC. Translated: CASLNPGLAVQETQYF.